A selection of T cell receptor beta chains follows, all from one sample in a study of blood T cells in healthy people across ages. TCRdb redid the calling of the 5' RACE reads with MiXCR, one entry per CDR3 protein. The top ten clones hold just under 9% of a sample with under 700,000 distinct CDR3 sequences, less than 25% of them seen once. The same sample was also studied in work on T cells of mothers and their children.

The sample taken for sequencing was blood. These receptor sequences come from a boy aged 10-17 years in good health. The CDR3 runs from the conserved cysteine through the conserved F or W. The order of the fields is J gene, V gene, CDR3 protein.

>TRBJ2-7|TRBV5-6
CASSLPAGGSYEQYF
>TRBJ1-5|TRBV7-9
CASSSFGTGGRSNQPQHF
>TRBJ2-1|TRBV15
CATSLNGYNEQFF
>TRBJ2-5|TRBV2
CASKKGLAGGKETQYF
>TRBJ1-3|TRBV14
CASSQLGQVGNTIYF
>TRBJ2-2|TRBV29-1
CSGGGIDTGELFF
>TRBJ2-3|TRBV7-9
CASSSGLAISTDTQYF
>TRBJ2-7|TRBV7-9
CASSFGQTISYEQYF
>TRBJ2-5|TRBV10-3
CAISGGTGKETQYF
>-|TRBV28
CASSLSVAGGRRGSGHNEQFF
>TRBJ1-1|TRBV6-5
CASSYSSGIGTEAFF
>TRBJ2-1|TRBV12-3/TRBV12-4
CASSLLAGGPNEQFF
>TRBJ2-7|TRBV25-1
CASSVSGTGSHEQYF
>TRBJ1-2|TRBV27
CASKRDRNYGYTF
>-|TRBV27
CASSYALTGNYEQYF
>TRBJ2-3|TRBV20-1
CSASLGGRAYGDTQYF
>TRBJ2-1|TRBV7-9
CASSPGGTGGLNEQFF
>TRBJ2-5|TRBV6-4
CASSFKTGGTGRLAGETQYF
>TRBJ1-5|TRBV9
CASRAGGSSNQPQHF
>TRBJ2-7|TRBV15
CATQTLAGPTYEQYF
>TRBJ2-7|TRBV18
CASSRDQGGPEQYF
>TRBJ2-1|TRBV27
CASKASGRINEQFF
>TRBJ2-3|TRBV5-1
CASSLTGLITDTQYF
>TRBJ2-5|TRBV28
CASKPDRGWGETQYF